The rows below give T cell receptor beta chains drawn from one sample of a study of T-cell reconstitution after alpha-beta-depleted transplantation in children. TCRdb reprocessed the PCR reads via MiXCR and lists one record per CDR3 protein. The data contain 540,000 or so distinct CDR3 sequences, about 23% of them singletons. The sample here was PBMCs, mostly from graft donor cells, taken 360 days after TCRalphabeta/CD19-depleted stem cell transplant. The receptor source for this set is a boy under two years old who had a stem cell transplant for acute myeloid leukemia, so the T cells may come from the graft donor. CDR3s include the opening cysteine and the closing phenylalanine or tryptophan. The D gene is left open where the match is weak. Clone size, where shown, is once, few, many, or a class for clones that have expanded.

abundance: .
d_gene: .
j_gene: TRBJ2-7
v_gene: TRBV9
CDR3nt: TGTGCCAGCAGCGCCGGGACACCCCGGGAGCAGTACTTC
CDR3aa: CASSAGTPREQYF

abundance: .
d_gene: .
j_gene: TRBJ2-1
v_gene: TRBV4-3
CDR3nt: TGCGCCAGCAGCCTAACCGGACAGATCACTTACAATGAGCAGTTCTTC
CDR3aa: CASSLTGQITYNEQFF

abundance: many
d_gene: .
j_gene: TRBJ2-5
v_gene: TRBV20-1
CDR3nt: TGCAGTGCTAGAGTTTCGCCTGCCCGGGGAGAGACCCAGTACTTC
CDR3aa: CSARVSPARGETQYF

abundance: few
d_gene: TRBD2
j_gene: TRBJ2-5
v_gene: TRBV5-5
CDR3nt: TGTGCCAGCATGAAGCGGGGGGAGACCCAGTACTTC
CDR3aa: CASMKRGETQYF

abundance: many
d_gene: .
j_gene: TRBJ2-5
v_gene: TRBV7-9
CDR3nt: TGTGCCAGCAACCTTGGGGGTTTAGAGACCCAGTACTTC
CDR3aa: CASNLGGLETQYF

abundance: .
d_gene: .
j_gene: TRBJ2-7
v_gene: TRBV4-1
CDR3nt: TGCGCCAGCAGCCAAGAACAGAGGGGATACGAGCAGTACTTC
CDR3aa: CASSQEQRGYEQYF

abundance: many
d_gene: TRBD1
j_gene: TRBJ1-2
v_gene: TRBV20-1
CDR3nt: TGCAGTGCTAGAGATTGGGGACAGACCCTCAACACTTTCTCTAACTATGGCTACACCTTC
CDR3aa: CSARDWGQTLNTFSNYGYTF

abundance: few
d_gene: .
j_gene: TRBJ2-1
v_gene: TRBV20-1
CDR3nt: TGCAGCGCCAAAGGGTTTCCGAACCCCTACAATGAGCAGTTCTTC
CDR3aa: CSAKGFPNPYNEQFF

abundance: many
d_gene: .
j_gene: TRBJ2-6
v_gene: TRBV20-1
CDR3nt: TGCAGTGCTAACTCCGGCGCACGCTCTGGGGCCAACGTCCTGACTTTC
CDR3aa: CSANSGARSGANVLTF

abundance: .
d_gene: .
j_gene: TRBJ2-3
v_gene: TRBV25-1
CDR3nt: TGTGCCAGCAGTGACAGGGCGATAAGCACAGATACGCAGTATTTT
CDR3aa: CASSDRAISTDTQYF

abundance: .
d_gene: TRBD1
j_gene: TRBJ2-5
v_gene: TRBV6-5
CDR3nt: TGTGCCAGCAGTTACAGGGGGCGAGCCCAAGAGGCCCAGTACTTC
CDR3aa: CASSYRGRAQEAQYF

abundance: .
d_gene: .
j_gene: TRBJ2-3
v_gene: TRBV24-1
CDR3nt: TGTGCCACCAGTGACTCAGGGGCACCTTGGACAGATACGCAGTATTTT
CDR3aa: CATSDSGAPWTDTQYF

abundance: many
d_gene: .
j_gene: TRBJ2-1
v_gene: TRBV10-3
CDR3nt: TGTGCCATCAGGGGATCGCGGACGTCCTACAATGAGCAGTTCTTC
CDR3aa: CAIRGSRTSYNEQFF

abundance: few
d_gene: TRBD2
j_gene: TRBJ2-1
v_gene: TRBV6-1
CDR3nt: TGTGCCAGCAGTGAAAACTGGGCTAGCGGAGCTAATGAGCAGTTCTTC
CDR3aa: CASSENWASGANEQFF

abundance: .
d_gene: .
j_gene: TRBJ1-6
v_gene: TRBV9
CDR3nt: TGTGCCAGCAGCCAACACAGGGAGGGCTCACCCCTCCACTTT
CDR3aa: CASSQHREGSPLHF

abundance: many
d_gene: TRBD1
j_gene: TRBJ1-6
v_gene: TRBV12-3/TRBV12-4
CDR3nt: TGTGCCAGCAGCCCAGCCGGGACAGGGGTATCACCCCTCCACTTT
CDR3aa: CASSPAGTGVSPLHF

abundance: many
d_gene: TRBD1
j_gene: TRBJ2-1
v_gene: TRBV6-2/TRBV6-3
CDR3nt: TGTGCCAGCAGTCCTCCGGGACAGGAGAGCTCCTACAATGAGCAGTTCTTC
CDR3aa: CASSPPGQESSYNEQFF

abundance: .
d_gene: .
j_gene: TRBJ2-3
v_gene: TRBV27
CDR3nt: TGTGCCAGCAGTTTACTCACACAAGAAGGTCCAGATACGCAGTATTTT
CDR3aa: CASSLLTQEGPDTQYF

abundance: few
d_gene: .
j_gene: TRBJ1-5
v_gene: TRBV12-3/TRBV12-4
CDR3nt: TGTGCCAGCAGTTTGGTCGGGGCAGTTAATCAGCCCCAGCATTTT
CDR3aa: CASSLVGAVNQPQHF

abundance: .
d_gene: TRBD1
j_gene: TRBJ1-5
v_gene: TRBV28
CDR3nt: TGTGCCAGCAGGCGAGACAGGGAGGGTCAGCCCCAGCATTTT
CDR3aa: CASRRDREGQPQHF

abundance: .
d_gene: .
j_gene: TRBJ2-3
v_gene: TRBV7-6
CDR3nt: TGTGCCAGCAGCCTCCTCGGGGTCACAGATACGCAGTATTTT
CDR3aa: CASSLLGVTDTQYF

abundance: many
d_gene: .
j_gene: TRBJ1-1
v_gene: TRBV4-3
CDR3nt: TGCGCCAGCAGCCCAGATCAGGGATCCACTGAAGCTTTCTTT
CDR3aa: CASSPDQGSTEAFF

abundance: few
d_gene: .
j_gene: TRBJ1-1
v_gene: TRBV15
CDR3nt: TGTGCCACCAGCAGAGGAATGTCGAACACTGAAGCTTTCTTT
CDR3aa: CATSRGMSNTEAFF

abundance: many
d_gene: .
j_gene: TRBJ2-7
v_gene: TRBV4-3
CDR3nt: TGCGCCAGCAGCCAAGATGGGACGGGGGCTTTCTACGAGCAGTACTTC
CDR3aa: CASSQDGTGAFYEQYF

abundance: .
d_gene: TRBD2
j_gene: TRBJ2-5
v_gene: TRBV5-1
CDR3nt: TGCGCCAGCACCCCTGAGCGGGGGGGTGTGGAGACCCAGTACTTC
CDR3aa: CASTPERGGVETQYF

abundance: many
d_gene: TRBD1
j_gene: TRBJ2-1
v_gene: TRBV12-3/TRBV12-4
CDR3nt: TGTGCCAGCAGGCCCGGGACAGGATCAAATGAGCAGTTCTTC
CDR3aa: CASRPGTGSNEQFF

abundance: .
d_gene: .
j_gene: TRBJ2-7
v_gene: TRBV7-9
CDR3nt: TGTGCCAGCAGCTTAGCGACCCACTCCTACGAGCAGTACTTC
CDR3aa: CASSLATHSYEQYF

abundance: few
d_gene: .
j_gene: TRBJ1-1
v_gene: TRBV6-1
CDR3nt: TGTGCCAGCGAGGGGCCGGGCAAGAACACTGAAGCTTTCTTT
CDR3aa: CASEGPGKNTEAFF

abundance: few
d_gene: .
j_gene: TRBJ1-1
v_gene: TRBV15
CDR3nt: TGTGCCACCAGCAGAGATATCGGCAGGAACACTGAAGCTTTCTTT
CDR3aa: CATSRDIGRNTEAFF

abundance: few
d_gene: .
j_gene: TRBJ1-1
v_gene: TRBV27
CDR3nt: TGTGCCAGCAGTTTATACCGTATCAGGGATGAGGAAGCTTTCTTT
CDR3aa: CASSLYRIRDEEAFF

abundance: .
d_gene: .
j_gene: TRBJ2-3
v_gene: TRBV20-1
CDR3nt: TGCAGTGCTAGAGGCCAGGCTCGGGGAAGCACAGATACGCAGTATTTT
CDR3aa: CSARGQARGSTDTQYF

abundance: few
d_gene: TRBD2
j_gene: TRBJ2-3
v_gene: TRBV7-2
CDR3nt: TGTGCCAGCAGCTTCAGACGGGGGGGCCGAGATACGCAGTATTTT
CDR3aa: CASSFRRGGRDTQYF

abundance: .
d_gene: TRBD1
j_gene: TRBJ2-6
v_gene: TRBV4-1
CDR3nt: TGCGCCAGCAGCCAAGGACGGAACAGGGGCTCTGGGGCCAACGTCCTGACTTTC
CDR3aa: CASSQGRNRGSGANVLTF

abundance: once
d_gene: TRBD2
j_gene: TRBJ2-5
v_gene: TRBV5-1
CDR3nt: TGCGCCAGCAGCTCCACTCTACTAGCGGGGGGTTCCAGGGCCCAGTACTTC
CDR3aa: CASSSTLLAGGSRAQYF

abundance: .
d_gene: .
j_gene: TRBJ1-2
v_gene: TRBV12-3/TRBV12-4
CDR3nt: TGTGCCAGCAGTTTCTCTGCCGGTTATGGCTACACCTTC
CDR3aa: CASSFSAGYGYTF

abundance: few
d_gene: .
j_gene: TRBJ2-1
v_gene: TRBV10-3
CDR3nt: TGTGCCATCAGTGAGTCAGGTAGCGGCTCCTACAATGAGCAGTTCTTC
CDR3aa: CAISESGSGSYNEQFF

abundance: .
d_gene: .
j_gene: TRBJ1-5
v_gene: TRBV7-2
CDR3nt: TGTGCCAGCAGCCCTCAGGTGGGCAATCAGCCCCAGCATTTT
CDR3aa: CASSPQVGNQPQHF

abundance: .
d_gene: TRBD2
j_gene: TRBJ2-1
v_gene: TRBV7-2
CDR3nt: TGTGCCAGCAGCTACCTAACTAGCGGGGGGGTGTTTGAGCAGTTCTTC
CDR3aa: CASSYLTSGGVFEQFF

abundance: many
d_gene: .
j_gene: TRBJ1-6
v_gene: TRBV20-1
CDR3nt: TGCAGTGCTAGGAAGGGCGGGATATCCTATAATTCACCCCTCCACTTT
CDR3aa: CSARKGGISYNSPLHF

abundance: .
d_gene: .
j_gene: TRBJ2-1
v_gene: TRBV12-3/TRBV12-4
CDR3nt: TGTGCCAGCAGTTTCCCGCCAGGGACCAATGAGCAGTTCTTC
CDR3aa: CASSFPPGTNEQFF

abundance: .
d_gene: .
j_gene: TRBJ2-3
v_gene: TRBV20-1
CDR3nt: TGCAGTGCTCCTCGGAGCACAGATACGCAGTATTTT
CDR3aa: CSAPRSTDTQYF

abundance: .
d_gene: TRBD1
j_gene: TRBJ2-5
v_gene: TRBV20-1
CDR3nt: TGCAGTGCCCCAGGGGGCTGGGGGATACAAGAGACCCAGTACTTC
CDR3aa: CSAPGGWGIQETQYF

abundance: many
d_gene: .
j_gene: TRBJ2-7
v_gene: TRBV7-2
CDR3nt: TGTGCCAGCAGCCGAGGAAGGGATTACGAGCAGTACTTC
CDR3aa: CASSRGRDYEQYF

abundance: many
d_gene: TRBD1
j_gene: TRBJ2-7
v_gene: TRBV10-3
CDR3nt: TGTGCCATCAGTCCTGACAGGGACTACGAGCAGTACTTC
CDR3aa: CAISPDRDYEQYF

abundance: .
d_gene: .
j_gene: TRBJ1-1
v_gene: TRBV29-1
CDR3nt: TGCAGCGGACTGGACAGCACTGAAGCTTTCTTT
CDR3aa: CSGLDSTEAFF

abundance: few
d_gene: .
j_gene: TRBJ1-2
v_gene: TRBV20-1
CDR3nt: TGCAGTGCTAGGAGGGCAGCTAACTATGGCTACACCTTC
CDR3aa: CSARRAANYGYTF

abundance: few
d_gene: .
j_gene: TRBJ1-6
v_gene: TRBV20-1
CDR3nt: TGCAGTGCTAGGGGCATGGGGGGAGATTCACCCCTCCACTTT
CDR3aa: CSARGMGGDSPLHF

abundance: many
d_gene: .
j_gene: TRBJ1-1
v_gene: TRBV28
CDR3nt: TGTGCCAGCAGTTTCGTGGGGGCGGCGAACACTGAAGCTTTCTTT
CDR3aa: CASSFVGAANTEAFF

abundance: .
d_gene: .
j_gene: TRBJ1-1
v_gene: TRBV10-3
CDR3nt: TGTGCCATCAGTGAGTTACAGGCCCCGAGCACTGAAGCTTTCTTT
CDR3aa: CAISELQAPSTEAFF

abundance: .
d_gene: .
j_gene: TRBJ1-2
v_gene: TRBV28
CDR3nt: TGTGCCAGCAGTTCGCAGCCAGCTATCGACTATGGCTACACCTTC
CDR3aa: CASSSQPAIDYGYTF

abundance: many
d_gene: .
j_gene: TRBJ1-6
v_gene: TRBV5-1
CDR3nt: TGCGCCAGCAGCTTGGGAGCAGGGAGTAATTCACCCCTCCACTTT
CDR3aa: CASSLGAGSNSPLHF

abundance: .
d_gene: TRBD1
j_gene: TRBJ2-1
v_gene: TRBV27
CDR3nt: TGTGCCAGCAGTCCTGGACAGGGCGCTGAGCAGTTCTTC
CDR3aa: CASSPGQGAEQFF

abundance: many
d_gene: .
j_gene: TRBJ2-3
v_gene: TRBV6-5
CDR3nt: TGTGCCAGCAGCTATGGGACCGGCACAGATACGCAGTATTTT
CDR3aa: CASSYGTGTDTQYF